This T cell receptor beta chain was profiled in a study of Ad26.COV2.S vaccination and SARS-CoV-2 variants. Overall study: The Ad26.COV2.S arm of the COV1001 trial was where the donor was placed. Ad26.COV2.S given intramuscularly, once or twice 56 days apart.

Treatment here: some 20 received Ad26.COV2.S at low or high dose, single or two shots; about five received placebo; per-sample allocation not given. Day 63 after the first injection of vaccine or placebo was the sampling time. This clone was counted between two and nine times. Generated by immunoSEQ multiplex PCR, the TCRdb table keeps only in-frame clones and is missing some. The profile covers around 300,000 clones, with more than 85% appearing a single time and approximately 5% taken by the ten largest. This CDR3 has 12 residues. Trimming took off 5 bases at V and 8 bases at J, with 12 bases between the two ends. Germline values: CDR1 SGHVS, CDR2 FQNEAQ.

This rearrangement joins TRBV7-8 to TRBJ1-2; possible D gene TRBD1, 6 bases. This receptor was obtained from a person between 18 and 59 years old who received the Ad26.COV2.S COVID-19 vaccine or a placebo. Material: peripheral blood, obtained in a trial of Ad26.COV2.S vaccine versus placebo. CDR3: CASSRAGEGYTF. As DNA, the CDR3 is TGTGCCAGCAGCCGCGCAGGGGAAGGCTACACCTTC.